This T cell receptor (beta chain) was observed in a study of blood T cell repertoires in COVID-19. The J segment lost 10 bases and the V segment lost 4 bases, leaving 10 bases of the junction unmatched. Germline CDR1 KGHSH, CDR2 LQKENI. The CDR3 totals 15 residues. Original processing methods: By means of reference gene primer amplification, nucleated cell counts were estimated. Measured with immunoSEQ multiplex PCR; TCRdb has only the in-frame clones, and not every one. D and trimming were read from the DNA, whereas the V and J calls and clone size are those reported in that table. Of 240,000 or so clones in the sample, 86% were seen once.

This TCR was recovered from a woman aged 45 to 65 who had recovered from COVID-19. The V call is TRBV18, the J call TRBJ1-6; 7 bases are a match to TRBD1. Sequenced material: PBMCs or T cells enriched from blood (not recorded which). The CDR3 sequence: CASSQGQRNRSPLHF. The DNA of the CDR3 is TGTGCCAGCTCACAGGGACAGAGGAATCGATCACCCCTCCACTTT.